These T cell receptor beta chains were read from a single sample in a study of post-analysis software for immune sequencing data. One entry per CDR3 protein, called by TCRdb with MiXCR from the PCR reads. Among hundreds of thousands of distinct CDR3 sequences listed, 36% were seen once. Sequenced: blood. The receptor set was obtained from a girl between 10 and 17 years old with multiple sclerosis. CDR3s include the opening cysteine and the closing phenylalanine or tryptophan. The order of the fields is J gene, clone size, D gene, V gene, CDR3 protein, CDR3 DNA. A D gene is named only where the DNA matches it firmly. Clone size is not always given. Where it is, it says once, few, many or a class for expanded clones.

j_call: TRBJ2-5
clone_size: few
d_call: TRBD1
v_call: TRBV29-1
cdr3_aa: CSVEDRGRGPLQETQYF
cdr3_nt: TGCAGCGTTGAAGATCGCGGCAGGGGGCCCCTCCAAGAGACCCAGTACTTC

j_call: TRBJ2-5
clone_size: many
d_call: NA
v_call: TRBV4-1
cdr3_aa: CASSQKPLGGTQYF
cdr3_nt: TGCGCCAGCAGCCAGAAGCCGCTGGGCGGGACCCAGTACTTC

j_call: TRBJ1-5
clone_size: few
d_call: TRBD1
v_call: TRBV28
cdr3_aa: CASSSSGRGRNQPQHF
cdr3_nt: TGTGCCAGCAGTTCAAGCGGGAGGGGGCGAAATCAGCCCCAGCATTTT

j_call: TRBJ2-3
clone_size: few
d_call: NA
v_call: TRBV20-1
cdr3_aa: CSARTGVGEKLYF
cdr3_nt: TGCAGTGCTAGGACCGGTGTAGGTGAAAAACTGTATTTT

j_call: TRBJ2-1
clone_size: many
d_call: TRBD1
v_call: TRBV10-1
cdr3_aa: CASNRGDNEQFF
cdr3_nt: TGCGCCAGTAACAGGGGGGACAATGAGCAGTTCTTC

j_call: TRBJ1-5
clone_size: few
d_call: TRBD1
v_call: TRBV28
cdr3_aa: CASSSGQGNDQPQHF
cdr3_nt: TGTGCCAGCAGTTCCGGACAGGGGAACGATCAGCCCCAGCATTTT

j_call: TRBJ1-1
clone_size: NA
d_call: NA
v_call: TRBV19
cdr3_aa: CASSIGAGGGLNTEAFF
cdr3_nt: TGTGCCAGTAGTATTGGCGCGGGGGGAGGGCTTAACACTGAAGCTTTCTTT

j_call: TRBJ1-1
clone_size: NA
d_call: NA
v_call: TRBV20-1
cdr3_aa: CSAAGGQSEAFF
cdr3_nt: TGCAGTGCCGCCGGGGGGCAGAGTGAAGCTTTCTTT

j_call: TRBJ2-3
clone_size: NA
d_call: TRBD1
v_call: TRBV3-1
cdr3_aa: CASSQDRGGTGTQYF
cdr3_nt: TGTGCCAGCAGCCAAGATCGAGGGGGCACAGGTACGCAGTATTTT

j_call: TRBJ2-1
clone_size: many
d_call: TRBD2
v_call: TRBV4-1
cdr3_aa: CASSQDRGTRHNEQFF
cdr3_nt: TGCGCCAGCAGCCAAGATCGGGGGACTAGGCACAATGAGCAGTTCTTC

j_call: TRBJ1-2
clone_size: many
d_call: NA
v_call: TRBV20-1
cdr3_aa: CSARLGTAITGYTF
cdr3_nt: TGCAGTGCTAGGTTGGGGACCGCCATCACTGGCTACACCTTC

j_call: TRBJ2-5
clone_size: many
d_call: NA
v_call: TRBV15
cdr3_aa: CATSRGGLETQYF
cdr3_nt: TGTGCCACCAGCAGAGGAGGGCTAGAGACCCAGTACTTC

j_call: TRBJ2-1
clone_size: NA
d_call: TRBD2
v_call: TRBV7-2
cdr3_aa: CASGGRTSGRGSYNEQFF
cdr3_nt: TGTGCCAGCGGAGGGAGGACTAGCGGGAGAGGATCCTACAATGAGCAGTTCTTC

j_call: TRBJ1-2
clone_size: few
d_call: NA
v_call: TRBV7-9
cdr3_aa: CASSLSGSYGYTF
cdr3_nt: TGTGCTAGCAGCTTGTCGGGTAGCTATGGCTACACCTTC

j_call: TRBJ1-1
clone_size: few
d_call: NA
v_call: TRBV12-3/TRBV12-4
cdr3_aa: CASSLRRGRRDTEAFF
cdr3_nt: TGTGCCAGCAGTTTAAGGAGGGGCCGGCGCGACACTGAAGCTTTCTTT